Detailed here is one TCR beta chain. As yet, its antigen is unknown. This sample stems from a study of cytomegalovirus exposure and HLA in healthy donors. Study context: Findings of an earlier analysis included 117 million unique TCR beta sequences from around 180 million T cells. Study-level results: Cytomegalovirus status was reportedly diagnosed by the classifier with high specificity and sensitivity.

Both 60 Vbeta primers and 13 Jbeta primers went into the PCR. Per the study methods: Among the unique TCR beta chains that a later analysis counted, about 79 million in all, 10 million to 13 million were shared. Clones were sequenced by immunoSEQ multiplex PCR, and TCRdb holds only the in-frame ones, with some missing. V and J calls plus clone size are reproduced from that table; the DNA served to infer D and trimming. This sample has around 140,000 clones, with about 87% found just once. Germline CDR1 and CDR2: ENHRY and SYGVKD. V was cut by 5 bases and J by 6 bases, with 20 bases left in between. The CDR3 spans 15 residues.

The genes are TRBV10-3 and TRBJ2-7, with a possible D match to TRBD2 (6 bases). The sample consisted of PBMCs. The clonotype originates from a woman in her 30s in good health and CMV-seronegative. The CDR3 DNA follows: TGTGCCATCAGTACCCCGGAGGGGATCGACGGCGAGCAGTACTTC. It is translated as CAISTPEGIDGEQYF.